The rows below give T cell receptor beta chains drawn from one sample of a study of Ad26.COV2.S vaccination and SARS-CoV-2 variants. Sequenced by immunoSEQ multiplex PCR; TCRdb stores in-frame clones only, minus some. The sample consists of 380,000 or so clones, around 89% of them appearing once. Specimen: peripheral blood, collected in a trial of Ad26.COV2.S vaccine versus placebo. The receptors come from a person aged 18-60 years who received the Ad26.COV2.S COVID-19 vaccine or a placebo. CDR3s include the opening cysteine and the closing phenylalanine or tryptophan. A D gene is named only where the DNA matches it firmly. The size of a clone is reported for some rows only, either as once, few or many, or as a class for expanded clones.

CDR3 DNA: TGTGCCAGCAGCAAAGGAATAAGTCGGGACAGGGGAATTAAGGCCTACAATGAGCAGTTCTTC
CDR3 protein: CASSKGISRDRGIKAYNEQFF
D gene: NA
J gene: TRBJ2-1
clone size: NA
V gene: TRBV21-1

CDR3 DNA: TGCGCCAGCAGCTTGGGCAGGGGGCTCTACGAGCAGTACTTC
CDR3 protein: CASSLGRGLYEQYF
D gene: TRBD1
J gene: TRBJ2-7
clone size: NA
V gene: TRBV5-1

CDR3 DNA: TGTGCCAGCAGGAAGGCCGGCGGGGGAGCCTACGAGCAGTACTTC
CDR3 protein: CASRKAGGGAYEQYF
D gene: TRBD2
J gene: TRBJ2-7
clone size: NA
V gene: TRBV5-4

CDR3 DNA: TGTGCCAGCAGCTTAGGAGGGTTTGCGGGACGGGGCACAGATACGCAGTATTTT
CDR3 protein: CASSLGGFAGRGTDTQYF
D gene: NA
J gene: TRBJ2-3
clone size: NA
V gene: TRBV7-9

CDR3 DNA: TGTGCCACCAGGGGGATCGACTATGGCTACACCTTC
CDR3 protein: CATRGIDYGYTF
D gene: TRBD1
J gene: TRBJ1-2
clone size: many
V gene: TRBV10-3

CDR3 DNA: TGCAGTGCTAGTTCCCCCTGGCAGGGAGACGAGCAGTACTTC
CDR3 protein: CSASSPWQGDEQYF
D gene: NA
J gene: TRBJ2-7
clone size: NA
V gene: TRBV20-1

CDR3 DNA: TGTGCCACCAGCAGAGATAGGGGGAGTCCGATTGAGCAGTTCTTC
CDR3 protein: CATSRDRGSPIEQFF
D gene: NA
J gene: TRBJ2-1
clone size: NA
V gene: TRBV15

CDR3 DNA: TGTGCCAGCAGTCCAGGACGACAGACTGAAGCTTTCTTT
CDR3 protein: CASSPGRQTEAFF
D gene: NA
J gene: TRBJ1-1
clone size: NA
V gene: TRBV28

CDR3 DNA: TGCGCCAGCAGCTTGAGAGGGGTTGGATCACCCCTCCACTTT
CDR3 protein: CASSLRGVGSPLHF
D gene: NA
J gene: TRBJ1-6
clone size: NA
V gene: TRBV5-1

CDR3 DNA: TGTGCCAGCAGTTTATTGGGGGGTTATAGCAATCAGCCCCAGCATTTT
CDR3 protein: CASSLLGGYSNQPQHF
D gene: NA
J gene: TRBJ1-5
clone size: NA
V gene: TRBV28

CDR3 DNA: TGTGCCAGCAGTGTGGGGGGGGGCGGGGGCTACGAGCAGTACTTC
CDR3 protein: CASSVGGGGGYEQYF
D gene: NA
J gene: TRBJ2-7
clone size: NA
V gene: TRBV25-1

CDR3 DNA: TGCGCCAGCAGCTTGGCTAGCCGGAGAGAAGCTTTCTTT
CDR3 protein: CASSLASRREAFF
D gene: NA
J gene: TRBJ1-1
clone size: NA
V gene: TRBV5-1

CDR3 DNA: TGTGCCACCAGCAGAGTGGAGGGACTCTTATCCATCTACAATGAGCAGTTCTTC
CDR3 protein: CATSRVEGLLSIYNEQFF
D gene: NA
J gene: TRBJ2-1
clone size: NA
V gene: TRBV15

CDR3 DNA: TGTGCCAGCTCACCTGGACTAGATCAAGAGACCCAGTACTTC
CDR3 protein: CASSPGLDQETQYF
D gene: TRBD2
J gene: TRBJ2-5
clone size: NA
V gene: TRBV18

CDR3 DNA: TGTGCCAGCAGTCTAGGAGGGGGGAACACTGAAGCTTTCTTT
CDR3 protein: CASSLGGGNTEAFF
D gene: NA
J gene: TRBJ1-1
clone size: NA
V gene: TRBV6-2/TRBV6-3

CDR3 DNA: TGTGCCAGCAGCTCAGCCATGTTCCAGGGATCGGGGGGCTACACCTTC
CDR3 protein: CASSSAMFQGSGGYTF
D gene: NA
J gene: TRBJ1-2
clone size: NA
V gene: TRBV7-9

CDR3 DNA: TGTGCCAGCAGTTTTGCCGGGGAGCTGTTTTTT
CDR3 protein: CASSFAGELFF
D gene: NA
J gene: TRBJ2-2
clone size: medium-sized
V gene: TRBV28

CDR3 DNA: TGTGCCAGCAGTGGGTTAGGGGGCGCCTATGGCTACACCTTC
CDR3 protein: CASSGLGGAYGYTF
D gene: TRBD1
J gene: TRBJ1-2
clone size: NA
V gene: TRBV2

CDR3 DNA: TGTGCCAGCTCACCACCGAACAGGAGAGGGGCCTACGAGCAGTACTTC
CDR3 protein: CASSPPNRRGAYEQYF
D gene: NA
J gene: TRBJ2-7
clone size: NA
V gene: TRBV18

CDR3 DNA: TGTGCCAGCAGCGGACAGGGCCCAGCGGGAGGTGGGGAGCAGTTCTTC
CDR3 protein: CASSGQGPAGGGEQFF
D gene: NA
J gene: TRBJ2-1
clone size: NA
V gene: TRBV11-2

CDR3 DNA: TGTGCCAGCAGGACCAGGGGAAACACCTATGGCTACACCTTC
CDR3 protein: CASRTRGNTYGYTF
D gene: NA
J gene: TRBJ1-2
clone size: NA
V gene: TRBV28

CDR3 DNA: TGTGCCAGCAGCCAACTAGCGGGAGACACAGATACGCAGTATTTT
CDR3 protein: CASSQLAGDTDTQYF
D gene: TRBD2
J gene: TRBJ2-3
clone size: NA
V gene: TRBV3-1/TRBV3-2

CDR3 DNA: TGTGCCAGCAGTTCACACCGGGACAGGGGACTCTATGGCTACACCTTC
CDR3 protein: CASSSHRDRGLYGYTF
D gene: TRBD1
J gene: TRBJ1-2
clone size: NA
V gene: TRBV28

CDR3 DNA: TGTGCCAGCAGTCCTACTAGCGGGAGTCCCTACGAGCAGTACTTC
CDR3 protein: CASSPTSGSPYEQYF
D gene: TRBD2
J gene: TRBJ2-7
clone size: NA
V gene: TRBV2

CDR3 DNA: TGCAGCGTTGAGGACCAAGGGACAGGAGAGACCCAGTACTTC
CDR3 protein: CSVEDQGTGETQYF
D gene: TRBD1
J gene: TRBJ2-5
clone size: NA
V gene: TRBV29-1

CDR3 DNA: TGTGCCTGGAACCTTTGGGACAGAAATAACTATGGCTACACCTTC
CDR3 protein: CAWNLWDRNNYGYTF
D gene: TRBD1
J gene: TRBJ1-2
clone size: NA
V gene: TRBV30

CDR3 DNA: TGTGCCACCAGCAGAGTGAGCCCAGATACGCAGTATTTT
CDR3 protein: CATSRVSPDTQYF
D gene: NA
J gene: TRBJ2-3
clone size: NA
V gene: TRBV15

CDR3 DNA: TGTGCCAGCAGCTCCCTGGAGCGCCCCTACAATGAGCAGTTCTTC
CDR3 protein: CASSSLERPYNEQFF
D gene: NA
J gene: TRBJ2-1
clone size: NA
V gene: TRBV5-6

CDR3 DNA: TGTGCCAGCAGCTCGTCAAGCTCCTACAATGAGCAGTTCTTC
CDR3 protein: CASSSSSSYNEQFF
D gene: NA
J gene: TRBJ2-1
clone size: NA
V gene: TRBV7-8

CDR3 DNA: TGTGCCAGCAGTTACGGGCAGGGGGTTAATTCACCCCTCCACTTT
CDR3 protein: CASSYGQGVNSPLHF
D gene: TRBD1
J gene: TRBJ1-6
clone size: NA
V gene: TRBV6-5

CDR3 DNA: TGTGCCAGCAGTGACCAGGTGGATACGCAGTATTTT
CDR3 protein: CASSDQVDTQYF
D gene: NA
J gene: TRBJ2-3
clone size: NA
V gene: TRBV6-6

CDR3 DNA: TGTGCCAGCAGTGACGGCTTCTCTGGAAACACCATATATTTT
CDR3 protein: CASSDGFSGNTIYF
D gene: NA
J gene: TRBJ1-3
clone size: few
V gene: TRBV6-1

CDR3 DNA: TGTGCCAGCAGCCGCACAACCCGGGACTCAGCAACTAATGAAAAACTGTTTTTT
CDR3 protein: CASSRTTRDSATNEKLFF
D gene: NA
J gene: TRBJ1-4
clone size: NA
V gene: TRBV2

CDR3 DNA: TGTGCCAGTGTGGACAGGGGTGCAGATACGCAGTATTTT
CDR3 protein: CASVDRGADTQYF
D gene: TRBD1
J gene: TRBJ2-3
clone size: NA
V gene: TRBV2

CDR3 DNA: TGTGCCAGCAGCCAAGGACGATGGGATAATTCACCCCTCCACTTT
CDR3 protein: CASSQGRWDNSPLHF
D gene: NA
J gene: TRBJ1-6
clone size: NA
V gene: TRBV7-9

CDR3 DNA: TGTGCCAGCAGCCAAGACTCGGGGACTTCTGGAAACACCATATATTTT
CDR3 protein: CASSQDSGTSGNTIYF
D gene: NA
J gene: TRBJ1-3
clone size: NA
V gene: TRBV3-1/TRBV3-2

CDR3 DNA: TGTGCCAGCAGGGGGACTAGCGGGAGGAGTTCCTACAATGAGCAGTTCTTC
CDR3 protein: CASRGTSGRSSYNEQFF
D gene: TRBD2
J gene: TRBJ2-1
clone size: NA
V gene: TRBV7-2

CDR3 DNA: TGTGCCAGCAGTTTTGACAGCCAAGAGACCCAGTACTTC
CDR3 protein: CASSFDSQETQYF
D gene: NA
J gene: TRBJ2-5
clone size: NA
V gene: TRBV27

CDR3 DNA: TGTGCCAGCAGCTTATTTAATTCACCCCTCCACTTT
CDR3 protein: CASSLFNSPLHF
D gene: NA
J gene: TRBJ1-6
clone size: NA
V gene: TRBV7-2

CDR3 DNA: TGTGCCAGCAGCCAGCGGGGCTCTGCTAGCACAGATACGCAGTATTTT
CDR3 protein: CASSQRGSASTDTQYF
D gene: TRBD2
J gene: TRBJ2-3
clone size: NA
V gene: TRBV7-2

CDR3 DNA: TGTGCCATCAGTGACAGGACCGCCTACGAGCAGTACTTC
CDR3 protein: CAISDRTAYEQYF
D gene: NA
J gene: TRBJ2-7
clone size: NA
V gene: TRBV10-3

CDR3 DNA: TGTGCCACCAGTGATGGACGGGGCTGGGGCGTCCTGACTTTC
CDR3 protein: CATSDGRGWGVLTF
D gene: NA
J gene: TRBJ2-6
clone size: once
V gene: TRBV24-1

CDR3 DNA: TGTGCCAGCAGCTCCACGACAGGACGCGTGGCGAACACCGGGGAGCTGTTTTTT
CDR3 protein: CASSSTTGRVANTGELFF
D gene: NA
J gene: TRBJ2-2
clone size: NA
V gene: TRBV7-2

CDR3 DNA: TGTGCCAGTAGTCACCGGCGGGACATCAGAGCTTTCTTT
CDR3 protein: CASSHRRDIRAFF
D gene: NA
J gene: TRBJ1-1
clone size: NA
V gene: TRBV19

CDR3 DNA: TGTGCCAGCAGCTTAGCTTCCCGACCGGACACTGAAGCTTTCTTT
CDR3 protein: CASSLASRPDTEAFF
D gene: NA
J gene: TRBJ1-1
clone size: NA
V gene: TRBV11-2

CDR3 DNA: TGTGCCAGCAGCTTAGCGACAGGGCCCTACGAGCAGTACTTC
CDR3 protein: CASSLATGPYEQYF
D gene: TRBD1
J gene: TRBJ2-7
clone size: NA
V gene: TRBV7-2

CDR3 DNA: TGTGCCAGCAGCCTGGAGGGGTTTAATAGCGCTGAAGCTTTCTTT
CDR3 protein: CASSLEGFNSAEAFF
D gene: NA
J gene: TRBJ1-1
clone size: NA
V gene: TRBV7-9

CDR3 DNA: TGTGCCAGCAGCTTACGGGCAGGACCTCAAGAGACCCAGTACTTC
CDR3 protein: CASSLRAGPQETQYF
D gene: NA
J gene: TRBJ2-5
clone size: NA
V gene: TRBV7-8

CDR3 DNA: TGTGCCAGCACGGAGCGGGAGAAATACGAGCAGTACTTC
CDR3 protein: CASTEREKYEQYF
D gene: TRBD2
J gene: TRBJ2-7
clone size: once
V gene: TRBV28

CDR3 DNA: TGTGCCAGCAAACGCCCAAATTCACCCCTCCACTTT
CDR3 protein: CASKRPNSPLHF
D gene: NA
J gene: TRBJ1-6
clone size: NA
V gene: TRBV6-5

CDR3 DNA: TGTGCCAGCAGCTTAGACTACTTATCCTACGAGCAGTACTTC
CDR3 protein: CASSLDYLSYEQYF
D gene: NA
J gene: TRBJ2-7
clone size: once
V gene: TRBV7-2

CDR3 DNA: TGTGCCAGCTCACCATCGACAGGGACGGCCAAAAACATTCAGTACTTC
CDR3 protein: CASSPSTGTAKNIQYF
D gene: TRBD1
J gene: TRBJ2-4
clone size: NA
V gene: TRBV18

CDR3 DNA: TGTGCCAGCAGCTCGCCAATCCGAACGGTCACCGGGGAGCTGTTTTTT
CDR3 protein: CASSSPIRTVTGELFF
D gene: NA
J gene: TRBJ2-2
clone size: NA
V gene: TRBV5-5

CDR3 DNA: TGTGCCAGCAGGCTAGCGGGAGGGCCAGGGGAGACCCAGTACTTC
CDR3 protein: CASRLAGGPGETQYF
D gene: TRBD2
J gene: TRBJ2-5
clone size: NA
V gene: TRBV27